This TCR beta chain stems from a study of regulatory T cells in long-lasting Graves disease. Combining iRepertoire HTBI primers with Arm-PCR of CDR3 regions, the authors built TCR beta libraries. The authors' processing: Identification across samples found 62 TRBV and about 13 TRBJ segments. TCRdb passed the multiplex PCR reads through MiXCR, listing each CDR3 protein once. The V and J calls reflect TCRdb's pipeline rather than the authors' work. This sample has some 350,000 distinct CDR3 sequences, with under 20% found just once. At least ten counts were recorded for this clonotype. Regarding time point: newly diagnosed GD, antithyroid drugs for less than 3 months. From RNA extracted from PBMCs, the TCR library was made. This CDR3 is 14 amino acids long. Germline V gene sequence: CDR1 MNHEY, CDR2 SMNVEV (reference sequence). V shed 3 bases and J shed 1 base, with 7 bases lying between them. These data are also associated with another study on T cells in Graves' hyperthyroidism and ophthalmopathy. Per that study: Stability of Graves' hyperthyroidism was defined as absent ophthalmopathy progression within 18 months. The study left out patients who had uncontrolled infection, other autoimmune disease, pregnancy or lactation. HTBI primers drove first-round RT-PCR of the TCR CDR3.

This sequence was found in a woman in her late teens or twenties with Graves disease. The sequencing here drew on peripheral blood mononuclear cells (PBMCs), taken at new diagnosis, from a patient treated with antithyroid drugs. This chain joins TRBV27 and TRBJ1-5; D not certain. The CDR3 bases are TGTGCCAGCAGTTTTTTGAACAGCAATCAGCCCCAGCATTTT. Its translation is CASSFLNSNQPQHF.